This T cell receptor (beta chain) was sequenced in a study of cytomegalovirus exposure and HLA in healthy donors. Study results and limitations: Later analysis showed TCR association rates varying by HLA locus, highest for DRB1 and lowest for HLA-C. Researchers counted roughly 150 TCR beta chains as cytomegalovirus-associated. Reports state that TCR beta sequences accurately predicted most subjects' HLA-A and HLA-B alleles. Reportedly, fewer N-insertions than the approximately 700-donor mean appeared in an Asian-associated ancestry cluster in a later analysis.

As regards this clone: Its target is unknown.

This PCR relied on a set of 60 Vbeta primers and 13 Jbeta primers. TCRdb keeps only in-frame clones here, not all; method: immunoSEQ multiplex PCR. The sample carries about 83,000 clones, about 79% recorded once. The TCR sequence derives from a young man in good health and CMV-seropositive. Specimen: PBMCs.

The CDR3 nucleotides are TGTGCCAGCAGTTTGTCTAGCGGGACTTACGAGCAGTACTTC. It translates to CASSLSSGTYEQYF. The J gene is TRBJ2-7, the V gene TRBV27; 9 bases align to TRBD2. Germline-derived CDR1 and CDR2 are MNHEY and SMNVEV (reference sequence). V was pared by 3 bases and J by 4 bases, with 4 bases of the junction left unmatched. The CDR3 is 14 amino acids.